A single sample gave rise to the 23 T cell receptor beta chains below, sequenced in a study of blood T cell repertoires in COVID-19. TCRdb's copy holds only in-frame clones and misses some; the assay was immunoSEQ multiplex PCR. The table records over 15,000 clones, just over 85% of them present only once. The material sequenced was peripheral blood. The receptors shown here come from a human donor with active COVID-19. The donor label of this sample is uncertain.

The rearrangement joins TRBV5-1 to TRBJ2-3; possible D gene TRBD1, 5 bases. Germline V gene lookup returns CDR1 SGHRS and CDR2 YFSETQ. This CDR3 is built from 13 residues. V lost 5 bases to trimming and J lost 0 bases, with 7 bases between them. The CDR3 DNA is TGCGCCAGCAGTGACAGTAGCACAGATACGCAGTATTTT. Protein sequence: CASSDSSTDTQYF.

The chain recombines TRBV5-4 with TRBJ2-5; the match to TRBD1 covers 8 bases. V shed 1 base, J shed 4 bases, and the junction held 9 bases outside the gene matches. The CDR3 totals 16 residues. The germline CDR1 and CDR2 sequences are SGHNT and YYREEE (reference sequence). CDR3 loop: CASSLWVTGEGETQYF. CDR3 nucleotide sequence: TGTGCCAGCAGCTTGTGGGTGACAGGGGAAGGAGAGACCCAGTACTTC.

CDR3 protein: CASSLAGTADTEAFF. The DNA of the CDR3 is TGTGCCAGCAGCTTGGCCGGGACAGCTGACACTGAAGCTTTCTTT. The V call is TRBV11-3, the J call TRBJ1-1, with 7 positions matching TRBD1. Per the germline V gene, CDR1 is SGHNT and CDR2 is YENEEA. The CDR3 is 15 residues long. The trim removed 3 bases at V and 3 bases at J, leaving 7 bases unmatched.

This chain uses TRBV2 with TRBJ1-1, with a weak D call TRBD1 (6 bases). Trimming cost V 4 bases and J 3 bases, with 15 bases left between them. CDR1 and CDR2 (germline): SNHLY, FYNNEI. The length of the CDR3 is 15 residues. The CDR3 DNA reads TGTGCCAGCAGTGGACTGGGGGCGCAGGACACTGAAGCTTTCTTT. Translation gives CASSGLGAQDTEAFF.

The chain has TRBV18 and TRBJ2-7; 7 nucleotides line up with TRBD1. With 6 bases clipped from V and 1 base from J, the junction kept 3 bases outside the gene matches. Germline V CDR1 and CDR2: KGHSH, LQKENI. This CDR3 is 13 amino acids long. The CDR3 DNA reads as TGTGCCAGCTCGGACAGGTTGTCCTACGAGCAGTACTTC. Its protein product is CASSDRLSYEQYF.

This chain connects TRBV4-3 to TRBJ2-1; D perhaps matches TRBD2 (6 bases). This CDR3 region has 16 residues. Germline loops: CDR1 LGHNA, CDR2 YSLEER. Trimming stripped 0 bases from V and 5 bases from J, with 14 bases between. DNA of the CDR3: TGCGCCAGCAGCCAAGATAGGGGACTCAATAACAATGAGCAGTTCTTC. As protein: CASSQDRGLNNNEQFF.

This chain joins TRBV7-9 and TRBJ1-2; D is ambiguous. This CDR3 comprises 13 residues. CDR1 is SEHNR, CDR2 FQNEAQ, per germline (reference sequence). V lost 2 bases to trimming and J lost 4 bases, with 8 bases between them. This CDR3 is CASSLLGSYGYTF. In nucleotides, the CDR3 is TGTGCCAGCAGCTTACTTGGCAGCTATGGCTACACCTTC.

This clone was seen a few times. The CDR3 spells CASSVAPGPAYEQYF. In nucleotides, the CDR3 is TGTGCCAGCAGCGTGGCACCAGGGCCAGCCTACGAGCAGTACTTC. The chain links TRBV9 to TRBJ2-7, with TRBD1 as a possible D gene (5 bases). This CDR3 comprises 15 residues. V was pared by 2 bases and J by 2 bases, with 14 bases between. CDR1 and CDR2 from the germline V gene are SGDLS and YYNGEE.

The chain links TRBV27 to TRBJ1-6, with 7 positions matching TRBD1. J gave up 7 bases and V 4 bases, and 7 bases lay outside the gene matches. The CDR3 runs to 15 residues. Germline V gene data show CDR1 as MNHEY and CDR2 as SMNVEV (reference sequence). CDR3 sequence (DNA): TGTGCCAGCAGTTCGTCCGGGACAGTCAATTCACCCCTCCACTTT. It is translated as CASSSSGTVNSPLHF.

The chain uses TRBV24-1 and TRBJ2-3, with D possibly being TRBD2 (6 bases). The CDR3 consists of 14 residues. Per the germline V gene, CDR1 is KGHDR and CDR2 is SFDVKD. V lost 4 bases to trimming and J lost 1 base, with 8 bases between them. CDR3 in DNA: TGTGCCACCAGTGAAGGGGAGGGCACAGATACGCAGTATTTT. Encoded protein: CATSEGEGTDTQYF.

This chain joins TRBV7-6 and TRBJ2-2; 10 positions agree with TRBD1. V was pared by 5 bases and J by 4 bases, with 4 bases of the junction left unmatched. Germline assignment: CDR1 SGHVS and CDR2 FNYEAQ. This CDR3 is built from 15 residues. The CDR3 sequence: CASSQGQGGTGELFF. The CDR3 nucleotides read TGTGCCAGCAGCCAAGGACAGGGGGGCACCGGGGAGCTGTTTTTT.

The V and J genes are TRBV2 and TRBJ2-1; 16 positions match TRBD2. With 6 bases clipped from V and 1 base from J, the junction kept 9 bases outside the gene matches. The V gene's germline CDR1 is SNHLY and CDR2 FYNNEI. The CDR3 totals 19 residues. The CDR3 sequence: CASRDWGLAGGRSYNEQFF. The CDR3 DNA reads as TGTGCCAGCAGGGACTGGGGACTAGCGGGGGGGCGGTCCTACAATGAGCAGTTCTTC. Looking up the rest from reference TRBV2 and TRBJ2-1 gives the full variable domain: EPEVTQTPSHQVTQMGQEVILRCVPISNHLYFYWYRQILGQKVEFLVSFYNNEISEKSEIFDDQFSVERPDGSNFTLKIRSTKLEDSAMYFCASRDWGLAGGRSYNEQFFGPGTRLTVL.

The CDR3 loop is CASSLVADRIYGYTF. As DNA, the CDR3 is TGTGCCAGCAGCTTAGTAGCCGACAGAATCTATGGCTACACCTTC. J is TRBJ1-2 and V is TRBV7-6, with D tentatively TRBD1 (5 bases). Germline V gene sequence: CDR1 SGHVS, CDR2 FNYEAQ. Trimming cost V 1 base and J 4 bases, with 13 bases left between them. The CDR3 consists of 15 residues.

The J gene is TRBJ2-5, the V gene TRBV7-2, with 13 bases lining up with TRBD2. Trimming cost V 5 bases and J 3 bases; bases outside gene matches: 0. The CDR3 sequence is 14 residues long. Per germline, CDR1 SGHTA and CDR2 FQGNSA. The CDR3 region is CASSGLAGEETQYF. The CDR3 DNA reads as TGTGCCAGCAGCGGACTAGCGGGGGAAGAGACCCAGTACTTC. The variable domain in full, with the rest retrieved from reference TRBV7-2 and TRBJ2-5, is GAGVSQSPSNKVTEKGKDVELRCDPISGHTALYWYRQSLGQGLEFLIYFQGNSAPDKSGLPSDRFSAERTGGSVSTLTIQRTQQEDSAVYLCASSGLAGEETQYFGPGTRLLVL.

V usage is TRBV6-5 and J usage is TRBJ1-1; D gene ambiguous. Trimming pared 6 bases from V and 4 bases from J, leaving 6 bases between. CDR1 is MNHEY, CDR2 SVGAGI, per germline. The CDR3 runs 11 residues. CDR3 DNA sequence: TGTGCCAGCAGCCGTAGCACTGAAGCTTTCTTT. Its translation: CASSRSTEAFF.

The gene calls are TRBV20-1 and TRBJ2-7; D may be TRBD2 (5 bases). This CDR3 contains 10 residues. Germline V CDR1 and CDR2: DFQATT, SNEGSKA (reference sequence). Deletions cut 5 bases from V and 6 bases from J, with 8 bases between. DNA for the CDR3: TGCAGTGCTTCTAGCAGCGAGCAGTACTTC. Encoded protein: CSASSSEQYF.

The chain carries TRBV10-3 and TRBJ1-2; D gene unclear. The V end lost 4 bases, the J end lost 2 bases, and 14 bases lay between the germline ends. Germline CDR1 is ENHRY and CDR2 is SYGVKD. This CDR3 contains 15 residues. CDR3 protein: CAISGTEGRNYGYTF. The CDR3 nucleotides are TGTGCCATCAGTGGAACGGAGGGCAGAAACTATGGCTACACCTTC.

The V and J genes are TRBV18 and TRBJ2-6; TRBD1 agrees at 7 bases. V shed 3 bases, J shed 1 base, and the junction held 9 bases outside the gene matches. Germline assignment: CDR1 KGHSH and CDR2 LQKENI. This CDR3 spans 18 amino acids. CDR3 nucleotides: TGTGCCAGCTCACCCTTTGAACCGACAGGGTCTGGGGCCAACGTCCTGACTTTC. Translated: CASSPFEPTGSGANVLTF.

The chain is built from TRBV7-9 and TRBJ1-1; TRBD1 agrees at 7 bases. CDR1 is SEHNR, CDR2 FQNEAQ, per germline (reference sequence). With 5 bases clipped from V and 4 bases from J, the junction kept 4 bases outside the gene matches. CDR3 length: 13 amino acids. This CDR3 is CASSPQGFTEAFF. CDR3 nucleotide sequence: TGTGCCAGCAGCCCACAGGGGTTCACTGAAGCTTTCTTT.

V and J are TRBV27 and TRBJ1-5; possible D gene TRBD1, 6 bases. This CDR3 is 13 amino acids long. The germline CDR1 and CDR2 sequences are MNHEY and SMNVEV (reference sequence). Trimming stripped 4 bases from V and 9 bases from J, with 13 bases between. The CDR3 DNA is TGTGCCAGCAGTTCGGCAGGGGCTAGGCCCCAGCATTTT. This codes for CASSSAGARPQHF.

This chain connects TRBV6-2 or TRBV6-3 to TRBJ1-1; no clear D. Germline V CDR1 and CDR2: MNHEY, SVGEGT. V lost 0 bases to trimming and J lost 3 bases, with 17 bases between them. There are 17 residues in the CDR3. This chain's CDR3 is CASSYSAGLGEDTEAFF. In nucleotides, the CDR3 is TGTGCCAGCAGTTACTCGGCGGGGTTGGGCGAGGACACTGAAGCTTTCTTT.

The CDR3 sequence: CASSSLPGDNEQFF. Here the CDR3 DNA reads TGTGCCAGCAGCTCCCTCCCCGGGGACAATGAGCAGTTCTTC. This chain links TRBV7-2 with TRBJ2-1, with D tentatively TRBD2 (5 bases). V was cut by 4 bases and J by 5 bases, with 12 bases left in between. The CDR3 extends over 14 amino acids. CDR1 is SGHTA, CDR2 FQGNSA, per germline.

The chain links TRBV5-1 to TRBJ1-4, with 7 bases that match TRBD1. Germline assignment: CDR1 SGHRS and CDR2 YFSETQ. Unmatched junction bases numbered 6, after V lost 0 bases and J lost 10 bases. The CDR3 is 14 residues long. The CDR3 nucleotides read TGCGCCAGCAGCTTGGAGGGGGCCGCGGGAAAACTGTTTTTT. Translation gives CASSLEGAAGKLFF.